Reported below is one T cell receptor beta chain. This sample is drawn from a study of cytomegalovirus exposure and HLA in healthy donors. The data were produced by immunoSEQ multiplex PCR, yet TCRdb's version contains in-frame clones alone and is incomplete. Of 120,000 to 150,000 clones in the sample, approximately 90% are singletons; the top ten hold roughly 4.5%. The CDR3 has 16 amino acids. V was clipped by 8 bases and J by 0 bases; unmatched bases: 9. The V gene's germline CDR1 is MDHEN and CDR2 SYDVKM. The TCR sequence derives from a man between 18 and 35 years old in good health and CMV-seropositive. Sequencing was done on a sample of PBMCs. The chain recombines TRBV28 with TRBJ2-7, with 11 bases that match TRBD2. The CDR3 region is CASRPGLAGNSYEQYF. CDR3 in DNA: TGTGCCAGCCGACCTGGACTAGCGGGCAACTCCTACGAGCAGTACTTC.